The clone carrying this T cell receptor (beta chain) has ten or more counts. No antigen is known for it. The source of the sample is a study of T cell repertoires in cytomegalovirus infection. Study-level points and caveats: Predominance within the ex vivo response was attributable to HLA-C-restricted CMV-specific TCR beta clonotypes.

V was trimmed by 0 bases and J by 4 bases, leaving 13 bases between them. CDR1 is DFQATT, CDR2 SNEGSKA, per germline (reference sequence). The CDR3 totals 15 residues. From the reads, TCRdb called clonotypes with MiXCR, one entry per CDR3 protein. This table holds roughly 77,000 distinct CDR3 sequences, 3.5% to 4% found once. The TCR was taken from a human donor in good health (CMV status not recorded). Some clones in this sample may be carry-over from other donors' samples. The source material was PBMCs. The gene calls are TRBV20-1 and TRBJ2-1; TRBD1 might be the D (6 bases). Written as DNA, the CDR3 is TGCAGTGCTAGAGATCGCCAGGGGTCGTACAATGAGCAGTTCTTC. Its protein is CSARDRQGSYNEQFF.